These T cell receptor beta chains were read from a single sample in a study of shared clonotypes between healthy human individuals. Using immunoSEQ multiplex PCR, the repertoire was profiled, and TCRdb retains in-frame clones only, with some absent. The table includes 500,000 to 550,000 clones, roughly 95% detected once. The sample comprised naive CD4+ T cells sorted from blood. Receptors were obtained from a woman in her 30s in good health. Both conserved end residues are part of each CDR3. The D gene is left open where the match is weak. Clone size is shown for a subset of rows, as once, few, many or a class of expanded clone.

size: once
J: TRBJ2-5
V: TRBV2
D: TRBD2
length: 15
CDR3: CASRGLAGGRETQYF
DNA: TGTGCCAGCAGGGGGCTAGCGGGAGGTAGAGAGACCCAGTACTTC

size: NA
J: TRBJ2-3
V: TRBV7-8
D: NA
length: 15
CDR3: CASSLTSTRGDTQYF
DNA: TGTGCCAGCAGCTTAACTAGCACCAGAGGGGATACGCAGTATTTT

size: NA
J: TRBJ1-5
V: TRBV7-8
D: NA
length: 16
CDR3: CASSPALRLGNQPQHF
DNA: TGTGCCAGCAGCCCGGCTCTGAGGTTAGGCAATCAGCCCCAGCATTTT

size: NA
J: TRBJ1-1
V: TRBV30
D: NA
length: 13
CDR3: CAFDLTYFGGAFF
DNA: TGTGCCTTCGACTTGACCTATTTTGGGGGAGCTTTCTTT

size: NA
J: TRBJ2-7
V: TRBV10-3
D: NA
length: 16
CDR3: CAISELSGVAGGEQYF
DNA: TGTGCCATCAGTGAGTTGTCGGGTGTAGCCGGAGGGGAGCAGTACTTC

size: NA
J: TRBJ1-5
V: TRBV28
D: NA
length: 15
CDR3: CASSLAVLSNQPQHF
DNA: TGTGCCAGCAGTTTAGCCGTTCTTAGCAATCAGCCCCAGCATTTT

size: NA
J: TRBJ2-1
V: TRBV4-1
D: TRBD2
length: 15
CDR3: CASSQSGGAYNEQFF
DNA: TGCGCCAGCAGCCAAAGCGGGGGGGCCTACAATGAGCAGTTCTTC

size: NA
J: TRBJ2-7
V: TRBV19
D: NA
length: 9
CDR3: CARGHEQYF
DNA: TGTGCTCGGGGGCACGAGCAGTACTTC

size: NA
J: TRBJ1-4
V: TRBV28
D: NA
length: 18
CDR3: CASSLGGMGHATNEKLFF
DNA: TGTGCCAGCAGCCTGGGAGGGATGGGACATGCAACTAATGAAAAACTGTTTTTT

size: once
J: TRBJ2-5
V: TRBV19
D: TRBD2
length: 17
CDR3: CASSPNAGTSSRETQYF
DNA: TGTGCCAGTAGTCCAAACGCCGGGACTAGTTCCCGGGAGACCCAGTACTTC

size: NA
J: TRBJ2-7
V: TRBV6-6
D: NA
length: 14
CDR3: CASPAPRAPYEQYF
DNA: TGTGCCAGCCCCGCCCCCAGGGCCCCCTACGAGCAGTACTTC

size: NA
J: TRBJ2-3
V: TRBV11-1
D: TRBD2
length: 17
CDR3: CASSRGTSGTSTDTQYF
DNA: TGTGCCAGCAGCAGGGGGACTAGCGGAACTAGCACAGATACGCAGTATTTT

size: NA
J: TRBJ2-7
V: TRBV4-2
D: TRBD2
length: 16
CDR3: CASSRDPSGRFREQYF
DNA: TGTGCCAGCAGCCGGGACCCTAGCGGGAGATTTCGGGAGCAGTACTTC

size: NA
J: TRBJ1-5
V: TRBV27
D: TRBD1
length: 17
CDR3: CASSRKFRGHSNQPQHF
DNA: TGTGCCAGCAGTAGAAAGTTCAGGGGGCATAGCAATCAGCCCCAGCATTTT

size: NA
J: TRBJ1-4
V: TRBV4-1
D: NA
length: 15
CDR3: CASSQAGTGNEKLFF
DNA: TGCGCCAGCAGCCAAGCAGGGACGGGTAATGAAAAACTGTTTTTT

size: NA
J: TRBJ2-4
V: TRBV28
D: NA
length: 15
CDR3: CASSSPPTGRGIQYF
DNA: TGTGCCAGCAGTTCCCCCCCTACAGGGCGTGGCATTCAGTACTTC

size: NA
J: TRBJ2-4
V: TRBV2
D: TRBD2
length: 14
CDR3: CASRLAGGGNIQYF
DNA: TGTGCCAGCAGACTAGCGGGAGGAGGAAACATTCAGTACTTC

size: NA
J: TRBJ1-2
V: TRBV10-3
D: NA
length: 17
CDR3: CAISERGKRDYTYGYTF
DNA: TGTGCCATCAGTGAGAGGGGGAAGAGGGACTACACCTATGGCTACACCTTC

size: once
J: TRBJ1-1
V: TRBV28
D: NA
length: 13
CDR3: CASSQGQNTEAFF
DNA: TGTGCCAGCAGTCAGGGGCAGAACACTGAAGCTTTCTTT

size: NA
J: TRBJ1-2
V: TRBV29-1
D: NA
length: 12
CDR3: CSVENPNYGYTF
DNA: TGCAGCGTTGAAAATCCTAACTATGGCTACACCTTC

size: NA
J: TRBJ2-5
V: TRBV7-9
D: NA
length: 15
CDR3: CASSLEPTGMETQYF
DNA: TGTGCCAGCAGCTTAGAACCCACAGGGATGGAGACCCAGTACTTC

size: NA
J: TRBJ1-6
V: TRBV7-9
D: NA
length: 16
CDR3: CASSQEAGRFESPLHF
DNA: TGTGCCAGCAGCCAGGAGGCAGGCAGGTTCGAATCACCCCTCCACTTT

size: NA
J: TRBJ2-5
V: TRBV27
D: TRBD1
length: 15
CDR3: CASSSRDRGEETQYF
DNA: TGTGCCAGCAGTTCACGGGACAGGGGCGAAGAGACCCAGTACTTC

size: NA
J: TRBJ2-2
V: TRBV7-7
D: NA
length: 14
CDR3: CASSSSGSDGELFF
DNA: TGTGCCAGCAGCTCCTCCGGGAGTGACGGGGAGCTGTTTTTT

size: NA
J: TRBJ1-1
V: TRBV6-1
D: TRBD1
length: 15
CDR3: CASSDFGQGVTEAFF
DNA: TGTGCCAGCAGTGACTTTGGACAGGGGGTCACTGAAGCTTTCTTT

size: NA
J: TRBJ2-1
V: TRBV2
D: NA
length: 12
CDR3: CASSEPPQEQFF
DNA: TGTGCCAGCAGTGAACCCCCCCAAGAGCAGTTCTTC

size: NA
J: TRBJ1-2
V: TRBV18
D: NA
length: 13
CDR3: CASSPLEFYGYTF
DNA: TGTGCCAGCTCACCACTAGAGTTCTATGGCTACACCTTC

size: NA
J: TRBJ2-1
V: TRBV6-4
D: NA
length: 15
CDR3: CASSVSASSYNEQFF
DNA: TGTGCCAGCAGTGTGTCAGCGAGCTCCTACAATGAGCAGTTCTTC

size: NA
J: TRBJ2-7
V: TRBV5-8
D: NA
length: 14
CDR3: CASSFQAVSYEQYF
DNA: TGTGCCAGCAGCTTTCAAGCGGTCTCCTACGAGCAGTACTTC

size: NA
J: TRBJ2-7
V: TRBV25-1
D: NA
length: 12
CDR3: CASSRGMYEQYF
DNA: TGTGCCAGCAGTCGAGGAATGTACGAGCAGTACTTC

size: NA
J: TRBJ1-2
V: TRBV5-6
D: NA
length: 14
CDR3: CASHIAGRNYGYTF
DNA: TGTGCCAGCCATATCGCGGGGCGAAACTATGGCTACACCTTC

size: NA
J: TRBJ2-7
V: TRBV15
D: NA
length: 18
CDR3: CATSREIARGRISHEQYF
DNA: TGTGCCACCAGCAGGGAAATCGCCCGGGGGCGAATCAGCCACGAGCAGTACTTC

size: NA
J: TRBJ1-3
V: TRBV6-6
D: NA
length: 12
CDR3: CASSYSGGTSHF
DNA: TGTGCCAGCAGTTACTCGGGTGGCACCTCCCATTTT

size: once
J: TRBJ2-1
V: TRBV5-1
D: NA
length: 14
CDR3: CASSLGQLYNEQFF
DNA: TGCGCCAGCAGCTTGGGGCAGCTGTACAATGAGCAGTTCTTC

size: once
J: TRBJ1-1
V: TRBV30
D: NA
length: 12
CDR3: CAWRKVNTEAFF
DNA: TGTGCCTGGAGAAAAGTGAACACTGAAGCTTTCTTT

size: NA
J: TRBJ2-7
V: TRBV11-3
D: TRBD1
length: 14
CDR3: CASSSGDRGYEQYF
DNA: TGTGCCAGCAGCTCAGGCGACAGGGGTTACGAGCAGTACTTC

size: NA
J: TRBJ1-2
V: TRBV6-5
D: TRBD1
length: 13
CDR3: CASRAGDREDNTF
DNA: TGTGCCAGCAGGGCCGGGGACAGGGAAGATAACACCTTC

size: NA
J: TRBJ2-7
V: TRBV5-1
D: NA
length: 15
CDR3: CASSLVIPDFNEQYF
DNA: TGCGCCAGCAGCTTGGTCATACCCGACTTCAACGAGCAGTACTTC

size: NA
J: TRBJ1-5
V: TRBV6-1
D: NA
length: 14
CDR3: CASRAVDSNQPQHF
DNA: TGTGCCAGCAGAGCGGTCGATAGCAATCAGCCCCAGCATTTT